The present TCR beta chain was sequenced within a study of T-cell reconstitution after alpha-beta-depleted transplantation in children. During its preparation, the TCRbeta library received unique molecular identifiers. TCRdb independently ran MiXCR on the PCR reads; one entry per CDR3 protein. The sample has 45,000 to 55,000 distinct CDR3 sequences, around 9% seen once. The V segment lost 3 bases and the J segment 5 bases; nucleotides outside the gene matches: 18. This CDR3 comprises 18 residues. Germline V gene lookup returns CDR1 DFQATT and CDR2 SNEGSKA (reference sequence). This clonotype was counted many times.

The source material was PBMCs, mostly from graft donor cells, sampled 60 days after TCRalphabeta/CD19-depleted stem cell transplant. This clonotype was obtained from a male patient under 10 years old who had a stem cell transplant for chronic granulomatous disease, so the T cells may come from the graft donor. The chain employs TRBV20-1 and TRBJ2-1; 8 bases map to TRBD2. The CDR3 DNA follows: TGCAGTGCTAGCGGGATAGCGGGAAGTTTGGAGGGCGACAATGAGCAGTTCTTC. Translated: CSASGIAGSLEGDNEQFF.